The 3 T cell receptor beta chains below all came from one sample that was sequenced in a study of T-cell memory formation after mild COVID-19. MiXCR was run by TCRdb on the 5' RACE reads, yielding one entry per CDR3 protein. The sample includes 350,000 to 400,000 distinct CDR3 sequences, approximately 14% of them seen just once. Sequencing was done on a sample of PBMCs or a T cell subset sorted from them (not recorded which). The origin of the receptors is a young man who had mild COVID-19 (a few samples of this study predate the infection). Cell type and time point are not known.

This chain connects TRBV15 to TRBJ2-5, with 9 bases matching TRBD1. CDR1 LNHNV and CDR2 YYDKDF come from the germline V gene (reference sequence). The CDR3 has 16 amino acids. Trimming cost V 0 bases and J 2 bases; bases outside gene matches: 4. CDR3 DNA sequence: TGTGCCACCAGCAGAGATCCACAGGGGGCACAAGAGACCCAGTACTTC. As protein: CATSRDPQGAQETQYF.

V gene TRBV18 combines with J gene TRBJ2-5; TRBD1 might be the D (6 bases). The CDR3 length is 16 residues. V was pared by 0 bases and J by 5 bases, with 16 bases between. CDR1 KGHSH and CDR2 LQKENI come from the germline V gene. CDR3 region: CASSPPGAGYTETQYF. CDR3 nucleotides: TGTGCCAGCTCACCACCGGGGGCAGGGTATACGGAGACCCAGTACTTC.

The table lists this clonotype with a few counts. This chain uses TRBV3-1 with TRBJ1-4; D perhaps matches TRBD1 (5 bases). CDR1 is LGHDT and CDR2 is YNNKEL in the germline V gene (reference sequence). CDR3 length: 14 residues. The V gene lost 4 bases and the J gene lost 4 bases, with 10 bases spanning the gap. The CDR3 here is CASSPGTGNEKLFF. The CDR3 nucleotides read TGTGCCAGCAGCCCTGGGACGGGTAATGAAAAACTGTTTTTT.